This T cell receptor beta chain was captured by sequencing in a study of T cells in Graves' hyperthyroidism and ophthalmopathy. Study context: Pretreatment peripheral blood was obtained at initial diagnosis.

Study-wide results and limits: Stable hyperthyroidism was told apart from ophthalmopathy by a model built on 13 V-J features.

This clonotype was observed a handful of times. Antigen: not known. Exclusion of a patient resulted from uncontrolled infection, other autoimmune disease, pregnancy or lactation. TCR beta CDR3 regions were amplified from RNA. The HTBI primer set was used in a first-round RT-PCR of the TCR CDR3. MiXCR, run by TCRdb on the multiplex PCR reads, gives a single entry per CDR3 protein. The data contain about 590,000 distinct CDR3 sequences, more than 13% of them singletons. CDR1 is MNHEY and CDR2 is SVGAGI in the germline V gene. Between the trimmed V and J ends, which lost 0 bases and 0 bases, there was a span of 9 bases. The CDR3 totals 16 residues.

The clonotype was recovered from a woman aged 18-29 years with Graves' ophthalmopathy. Sequencing input: blood. This chain links TRBV6-5 with TRBJ1-5; D is unresolved. CDR3 residues: CASSYSGGVSNQPQHF. The CDR3 nucleotides read TGTGCCAGCAGTTACTCTGGCGGGGTTAGCAATCAGCCCCAGCATTTT.